This T cell receptor beta chain was documented in a study of cytomegalovirus exposure and HLA in healthy donors. Regarding the study as a whole: Later work found that TCR association rates differed between HLA loci; DRB1 had the most and HLA-C the fewest.

The CDR3 is 15 residues long. Trimming took 0 bases from V and 3 from J, leaving 12 bases between them. Looked up from germline, CDR1 is SGHDT and CDR2 is YYEEEE. Worth noting for this clone: Its antigen is as yet unknown.

Primers: 60 Vbeta forward and 13 Jbeta reverse. Profiling relied on immunoSEQ multiplex PCR, and the TCRdb table lists in-frame clones only, not all of them. The sample records roughly 240,000 clones, 82% being singletons. Sequenced: PBMCs. The source is a middle-aged woman in good health and CMV-seropositive. This chain connects TRBV5-6 to TRBJ1-1; D is ambiguous. The chain's CDR3 is CASSLGSGFDTEAFF. The CDR3 DNA sequence: TGTGCCAGCAGCTTGGGTTCGGGATTTGACACTGAAGCTTTCTTT.